This T cell receptor beta chain emerged from a study of identifying expanded T cells in peripheral blood. Findings of the study overall: Clone count variance between roughly 2-week samples rose with total template count. Roughly 1.2 clones differed between technical replicates, versus approximately 17 and 20 over time.

The CDR3 has 16 residues. Per germline, CDR1 MNHEY and CDR2 SMNVEV (reference sequence). The ends lost 0 bases at V and 3 bases at J; junction bases unmatched: 6. Measured with immunoSEQ multiplex PCR; TCRdb has only the in-frame clones, and not every one. Of approximately 120,000 clones listed, about nine tenths were seen once; the top ten hold about 7.7%. For this clone: Its antigen remains unknown.

Healthy donors had no documented immune events, such as infections, while sampled. What was sequenced was blood. The chain recombines TRBV27 with TRBJ2-7, with TRBD2 matching 9 bases. The source is a person between 18 and 70 years old in good health. The CDR3 sequence is CASSLSFLAGIYEQYF. CDR3 in DNA: TGTGCCAGCAGTTTATCGTTTCTAGCGGGGATCTACGAGCAGTACTTC.